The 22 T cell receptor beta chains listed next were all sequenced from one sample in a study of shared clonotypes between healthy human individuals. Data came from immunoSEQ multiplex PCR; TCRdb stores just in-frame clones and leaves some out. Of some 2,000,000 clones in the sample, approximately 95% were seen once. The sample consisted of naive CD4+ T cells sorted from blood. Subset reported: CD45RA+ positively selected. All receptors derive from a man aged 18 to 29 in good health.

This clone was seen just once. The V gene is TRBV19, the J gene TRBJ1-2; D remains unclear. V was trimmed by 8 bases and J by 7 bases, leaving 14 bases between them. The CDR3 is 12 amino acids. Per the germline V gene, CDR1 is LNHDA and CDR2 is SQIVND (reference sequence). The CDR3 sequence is CASRTAPGGYTF. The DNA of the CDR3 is TGTGCCAGTCGCACAGCCCCAGGTGGCTACACCTTC.

In nucleotides, the CDR3 is TGTGCCACCCGATCAACAGGGTTTAAAGGCACTGAAGCTTTCTTT. This sequence encodes CATRSTGFKGTEAFF. The rearrangement uses TRBV6-5 and TRBJ1-1; TRBD1 is a possible D gene (6 bases). The V end was cut by 10 bases, the J end by 4 bases, with 22 bases between. This CDR3 spans 15 amino acids. The V gene's germline CDR1 is MNHEY and CDR2 SVGAGI.

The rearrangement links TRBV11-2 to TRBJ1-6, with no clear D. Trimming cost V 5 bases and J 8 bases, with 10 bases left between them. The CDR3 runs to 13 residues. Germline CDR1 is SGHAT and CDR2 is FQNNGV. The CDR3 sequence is CASSPGKDSPLHF. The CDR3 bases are TGTGCCAGCAGCCCCGGGAAAGATTCACCCCTCCACTTT.

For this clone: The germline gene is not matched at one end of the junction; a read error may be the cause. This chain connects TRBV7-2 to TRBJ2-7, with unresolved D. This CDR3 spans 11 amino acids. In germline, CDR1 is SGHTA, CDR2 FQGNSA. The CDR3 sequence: CAGSTAYEQYF. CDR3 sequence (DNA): TGTGCCGGCAGCACCGCCTACGAGCAGTACTTC.

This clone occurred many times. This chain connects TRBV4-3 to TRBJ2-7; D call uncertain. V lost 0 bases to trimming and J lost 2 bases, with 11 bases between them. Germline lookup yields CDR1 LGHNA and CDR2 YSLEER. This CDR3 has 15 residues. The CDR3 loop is CASSQEFPGPYEQYF. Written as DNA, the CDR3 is TGCGCCAGCAGCCAAGAATTTCCCGGCCCCTACGAGCAGTACTTC.

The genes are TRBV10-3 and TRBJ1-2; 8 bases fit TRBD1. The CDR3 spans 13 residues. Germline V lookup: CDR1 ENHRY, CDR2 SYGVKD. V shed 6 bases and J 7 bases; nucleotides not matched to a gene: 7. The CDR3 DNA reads TGTGCCATCAGCGGACAGGGCCGGGTTGGCTACACCTTC. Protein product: CAISGQGRVGYTF.

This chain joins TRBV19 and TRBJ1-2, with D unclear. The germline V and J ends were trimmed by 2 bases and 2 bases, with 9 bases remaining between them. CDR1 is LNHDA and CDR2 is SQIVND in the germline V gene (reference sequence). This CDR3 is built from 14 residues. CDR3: CASSISFKNYGYTF. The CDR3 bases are TGTGCCAGTAGTATATCCTTCAAAAACTATGGCTACACCTTC.

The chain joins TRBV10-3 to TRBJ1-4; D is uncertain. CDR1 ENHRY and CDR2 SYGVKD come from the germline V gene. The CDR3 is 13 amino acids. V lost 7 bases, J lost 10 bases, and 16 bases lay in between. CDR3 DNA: TGTGCCATCACCGACGGGAGTACGGGAAAACTGTTTTTT. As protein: CAITDGSTGKLFF.

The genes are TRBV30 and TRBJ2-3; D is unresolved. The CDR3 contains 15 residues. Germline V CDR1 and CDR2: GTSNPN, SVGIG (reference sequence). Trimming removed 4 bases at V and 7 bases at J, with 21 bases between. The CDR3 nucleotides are TGTGCCTGGAACGCGAACCGCAAAGGAACAAATACGCAGTATTTT. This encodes CAWNANRKGTNTQYF.

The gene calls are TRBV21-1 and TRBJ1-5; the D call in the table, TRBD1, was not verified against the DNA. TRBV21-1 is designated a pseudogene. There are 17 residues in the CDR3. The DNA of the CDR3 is TGTGCCAGCAGCAATGCAGACAGCAGAAGGAGCAATCAGCCCCAGCATTTT. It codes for CASSNADSRRSNQPQHF.

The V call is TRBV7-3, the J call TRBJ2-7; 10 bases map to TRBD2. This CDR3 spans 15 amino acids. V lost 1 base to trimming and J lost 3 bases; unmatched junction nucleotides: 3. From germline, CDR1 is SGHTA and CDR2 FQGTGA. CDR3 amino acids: CASSLSGTSVYEQYF. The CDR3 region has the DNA TGTGCCAGCAGCTTAAGTGGGACTAGCGTCTACGAGCAGTACTTC.

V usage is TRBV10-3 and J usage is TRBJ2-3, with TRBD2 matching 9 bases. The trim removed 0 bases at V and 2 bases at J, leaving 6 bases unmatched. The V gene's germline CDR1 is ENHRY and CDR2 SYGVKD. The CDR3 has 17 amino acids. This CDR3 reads CAISESTSGGYTDTQYF. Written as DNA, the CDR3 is TGTGCCATCAGTGAGTCGACTAGCGGAGGTTACACAGATACGCAGTATTTT.

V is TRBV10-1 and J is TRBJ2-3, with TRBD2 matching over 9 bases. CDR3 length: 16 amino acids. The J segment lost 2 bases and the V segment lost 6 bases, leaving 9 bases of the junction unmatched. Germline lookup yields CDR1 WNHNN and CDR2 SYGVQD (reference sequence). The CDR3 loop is CASSISSGKDTDTQYF. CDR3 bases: TGCGCCAGCAGCATATCTAGCGGGAAAGACACAGATACGCAGTATTTT.

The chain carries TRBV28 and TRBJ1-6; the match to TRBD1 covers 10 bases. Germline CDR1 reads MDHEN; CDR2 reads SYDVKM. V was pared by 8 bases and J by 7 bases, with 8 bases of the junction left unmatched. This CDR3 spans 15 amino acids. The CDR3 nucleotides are TGTGCCAGCCTTCCCCCGGGACAGGGGAATTCACCCCTCCACTTT. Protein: CASLPPGQGNSPLHF.

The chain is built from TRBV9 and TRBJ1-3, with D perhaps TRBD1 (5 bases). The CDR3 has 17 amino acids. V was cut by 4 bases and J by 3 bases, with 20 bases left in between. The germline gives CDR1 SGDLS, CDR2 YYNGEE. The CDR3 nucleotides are TGTGCCAGCAGCCTCCTCCCTGGAGGGGCGGGTGGAAACACCATATATTTT. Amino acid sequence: CASSLLPGGAGGNTIYF.

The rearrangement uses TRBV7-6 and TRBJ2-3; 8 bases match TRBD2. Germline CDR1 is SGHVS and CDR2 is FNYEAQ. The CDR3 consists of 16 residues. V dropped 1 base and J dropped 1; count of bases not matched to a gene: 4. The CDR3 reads CASSLDGGGRTDTQYF. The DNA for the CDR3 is TGTGCCAGCAGCTTAGATGGCGGGGGGCGCACAGATACGCAGTATTTT.

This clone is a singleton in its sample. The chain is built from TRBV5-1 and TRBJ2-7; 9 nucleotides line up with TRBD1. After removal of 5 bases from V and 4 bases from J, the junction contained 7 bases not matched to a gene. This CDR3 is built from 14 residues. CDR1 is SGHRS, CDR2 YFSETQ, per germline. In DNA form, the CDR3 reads TGCGCCAGCAGAAGGACAGGGGATGGGTACGAGCAGTACTTC. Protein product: CASRRTGDGYEQYF.

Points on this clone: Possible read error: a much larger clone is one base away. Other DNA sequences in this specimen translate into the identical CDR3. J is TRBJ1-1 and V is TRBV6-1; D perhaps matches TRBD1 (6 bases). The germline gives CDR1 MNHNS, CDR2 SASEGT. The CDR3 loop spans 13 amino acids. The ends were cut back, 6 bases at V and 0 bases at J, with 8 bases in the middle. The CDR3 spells CASSRTVNTEAFF. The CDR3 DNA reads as TGTGCCAGCAGCCGGACAGTGAACACTGAAGCTTTCTTT.

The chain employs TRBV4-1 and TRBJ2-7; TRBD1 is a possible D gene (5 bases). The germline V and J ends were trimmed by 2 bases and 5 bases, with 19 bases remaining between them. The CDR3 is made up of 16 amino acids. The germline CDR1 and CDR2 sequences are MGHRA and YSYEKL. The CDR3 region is CASSQIFGRARHEQYF. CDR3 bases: TGCGCCAGCAGCCAAATCTTCGGCAGGGCAAGGCACGAGCAGTACTTC.

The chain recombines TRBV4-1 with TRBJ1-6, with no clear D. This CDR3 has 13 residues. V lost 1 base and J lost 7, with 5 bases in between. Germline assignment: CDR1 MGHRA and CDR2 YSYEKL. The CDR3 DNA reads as TGCGCCAGCAGCCAAGGACGCAATTCACCCCTCCACTTT. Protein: CASSQGRNSPLHF.

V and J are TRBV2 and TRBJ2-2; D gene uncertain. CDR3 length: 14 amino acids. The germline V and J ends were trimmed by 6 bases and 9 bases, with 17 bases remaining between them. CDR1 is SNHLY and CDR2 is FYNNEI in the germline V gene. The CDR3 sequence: CASRAEGIIWELFF. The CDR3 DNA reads TGTGCCAGCAGGGCGGAAGGGATTATCTGGGAGCTGTTTTTT. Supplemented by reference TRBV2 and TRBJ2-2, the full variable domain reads EPEVTQTPSHQVTQMGQEVILRCVPISNHLYFYWYRQILGQKVEFLVSFYNNEISEKSEIFDDQFSVERPDGSNFTLKIRSTKLEDSAMYFCASRAEGIIWELFFGEGSRLTVL.

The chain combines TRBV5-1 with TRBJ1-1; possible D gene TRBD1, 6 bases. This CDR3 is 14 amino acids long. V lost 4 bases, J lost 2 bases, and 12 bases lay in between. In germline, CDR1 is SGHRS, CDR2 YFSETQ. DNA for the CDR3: TGCGCCAGCAGCCCACAGGGATACAACACTGAAGCTTTCTTT. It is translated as CASSPQGYNTEAFF.